A single sample gave rise to the 2 T cell receptor beta chains below, sequenced in a study of cytomegalovirus exposure and HLA in healthy donors. It was with 60 Vbeta and 13 Jbeta primers that the PCR ran. Clones were sequenced by immunoSEQ multiplex PCR, and TCRdb holds only the in-frame ones, with some missing. The table includes 50,000 to 70,000 clones, 80% detected once. The sample taken for sequencing was PBMCs. The receptors derive from a male donor in good health and CMV-seronegative.

This clone has a handful of counts. CDR3 sequence (DNA): TGTGCCATCACCCCCGCGGAACAGGGCCCCACCGGGGAGCTGTTTTTT. Protein: CAITPAEQGPTGELFF. V usage is TRBV10-3 and J usage is TRBJ2-2; D may be TRBD1 (6 bases). Germline CDR1 and CDR2: ENHRY and SYGVKD. The CDR3 totals 16 residues. The V end was cut by 7 bases, the J end by 4 bases, with 19 bases between.

A few counts support this clone. The chain has TRBV6-5 and TRBJ2-2; 9 bases line up with TRBD1. The CDR3 has 14 residues. Germline trimming cut 6 bases from V and 5 bases from J; bases unmatched to any gene: 4. Looked up from germline, CDR1 is MNHEY and CDR2 is SVGAGI. CDR3 nucleotide sequence: TGTGCCAGCAGATCGACAGGGGGAACCGGGGAGCTGTTTTTT. Residues: CASRSTGGTGELFF.